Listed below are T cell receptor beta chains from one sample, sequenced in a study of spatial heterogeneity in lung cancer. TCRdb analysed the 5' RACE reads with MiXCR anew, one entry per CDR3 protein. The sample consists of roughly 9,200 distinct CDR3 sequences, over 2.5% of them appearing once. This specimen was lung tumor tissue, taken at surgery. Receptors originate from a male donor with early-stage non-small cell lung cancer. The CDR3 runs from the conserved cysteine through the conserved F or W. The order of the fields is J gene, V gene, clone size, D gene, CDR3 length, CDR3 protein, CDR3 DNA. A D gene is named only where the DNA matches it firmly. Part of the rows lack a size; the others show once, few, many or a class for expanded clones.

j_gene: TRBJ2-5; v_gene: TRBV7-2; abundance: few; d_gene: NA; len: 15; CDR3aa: CASSLRDTPLETQYF; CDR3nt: TGTGCCAGCAGCCTCCGGGACACTCCTTTGGAGACCCAGTACTTC
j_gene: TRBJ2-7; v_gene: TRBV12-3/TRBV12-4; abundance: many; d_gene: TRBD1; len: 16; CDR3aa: CASSNDPGTGAGEQYF; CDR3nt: TGTGCCAGCAGTAATGATCCGGGGACAGGGGCTGGTGAGCAGTACTTC
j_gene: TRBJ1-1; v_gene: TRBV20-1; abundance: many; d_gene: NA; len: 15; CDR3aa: CSARDRPRAWTEAFF; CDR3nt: TGCAGTGCTAGAGATCGTCCTCGGGCTTGGACTGAAGCTTTCTTT
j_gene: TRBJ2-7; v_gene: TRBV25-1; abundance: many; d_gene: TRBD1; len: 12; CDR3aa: CASSPQGREQYF; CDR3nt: TGTGCCAGCAGTCCACAGGGGCGCGAGCAGTACTTC
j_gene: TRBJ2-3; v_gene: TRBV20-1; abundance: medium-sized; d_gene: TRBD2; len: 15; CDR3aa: CSARPTSGVTDTQYF; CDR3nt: TGCAGTGCTAGACCGACTAGCGGGGTCACAGATACGCAGTATTTT
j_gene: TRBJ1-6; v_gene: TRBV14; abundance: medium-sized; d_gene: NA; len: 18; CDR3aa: CASSPSVGGSGWDSPLHF; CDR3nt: TGTGCCAGCAGCCCGTCCGTCGGGGGGTCAGGGTGGGATTCACCCCTCCACTTT
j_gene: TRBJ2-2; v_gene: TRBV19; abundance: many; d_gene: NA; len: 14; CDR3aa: CASKPGTNTGELFF; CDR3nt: TGTGCCAGTAAGCCTGGGACAAACACCGGGGAGCTGTTTTTT
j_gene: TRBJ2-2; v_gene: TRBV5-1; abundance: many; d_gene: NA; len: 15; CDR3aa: CATAAQNWRGGELFF; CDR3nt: TGCGCCACCGCGGCGCAGAACTGGCGAGGCGGGGAGCTGTTTTTT
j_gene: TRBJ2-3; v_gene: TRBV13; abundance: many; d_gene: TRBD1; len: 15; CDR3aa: CASSSDRGLTDTQYF; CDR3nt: TGTGCCAGCAGCTCGGACAGGGGGCTCACAGATACGCAGTATTTT
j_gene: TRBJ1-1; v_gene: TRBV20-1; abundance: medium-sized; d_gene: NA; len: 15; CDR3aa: CSARIPRGQNTEAFF; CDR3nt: TGCAGTGCTAGAATTCCCAGGGGACAGAACACTGAAGCTTTCTTT
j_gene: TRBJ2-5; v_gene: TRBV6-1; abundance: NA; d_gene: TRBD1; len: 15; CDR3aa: CASSQDRGFQETQYF; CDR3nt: TGTGCCAGCAGCCAAGACAGGGGGTTCCAAGAGACCCAGTACTTC
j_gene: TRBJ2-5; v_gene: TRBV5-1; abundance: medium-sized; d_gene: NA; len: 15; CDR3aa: CASSRDGRNQETQYF; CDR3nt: TGCGCCAGCAGCCGAGACGGAAGGAACCAAGAGACCCAGTACTTC
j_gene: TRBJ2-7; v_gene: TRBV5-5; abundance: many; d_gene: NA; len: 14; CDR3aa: CASSLEHTIYEQYF; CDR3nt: TGTGCCAGCAGCTTGGAACACACTATATACGAGCAGTACTTC
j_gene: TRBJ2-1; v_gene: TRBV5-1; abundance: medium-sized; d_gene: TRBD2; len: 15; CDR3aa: CASRSLAGEGNEQFF; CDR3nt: TGCGCCAGCAGATCACTAGCGGGGGAGGGGAATGAGCAGTTCTTC
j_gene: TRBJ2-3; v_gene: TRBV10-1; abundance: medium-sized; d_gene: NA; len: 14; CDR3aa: CASSVGLGADTQYF; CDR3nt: TGCGCCAGCAGCGTTGGCCTTGGGGCAGATACGCAGTATTTT
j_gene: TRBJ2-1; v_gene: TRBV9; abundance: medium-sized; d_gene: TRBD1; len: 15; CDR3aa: CASSIGQGSYNEQFF; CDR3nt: TGTGCCAGCAGCATCGGACAGGGTTCCTACAATGAGCAGTTCTTC
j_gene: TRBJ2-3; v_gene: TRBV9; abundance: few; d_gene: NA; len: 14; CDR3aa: CASSLFAAEDTQYF; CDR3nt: TGTGCCAGCAGCCTCTTTGCAGCGGAGGATACGCAGTATTTT
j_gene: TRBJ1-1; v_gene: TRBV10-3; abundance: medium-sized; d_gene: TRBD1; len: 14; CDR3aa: CAISYRGKDTEAFF; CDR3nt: TGTGCCATCAGTTACAGGGGGAAGGACACTGAAGCTTTCTTT
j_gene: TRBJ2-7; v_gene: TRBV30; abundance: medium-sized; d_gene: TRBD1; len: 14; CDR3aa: CAWSGQGSSYEQYF; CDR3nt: TGTGCCTGGAGTGGACAGGGGAGCTCCTACGAGCAGTACTTC
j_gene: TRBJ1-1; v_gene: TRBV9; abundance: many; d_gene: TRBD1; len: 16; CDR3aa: CASSVDDRGRSTEAFF; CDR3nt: TGTGCCAGCAGCGTAGACGACAGGGGGCGTAGCACTGAAGCTTTCTTT
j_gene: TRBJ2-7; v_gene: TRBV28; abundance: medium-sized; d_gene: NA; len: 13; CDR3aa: CASRGGSSYEQYF; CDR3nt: TGTGCCAGCAGGGGGGGAAGCTCCTACGAGCAGTACTTC
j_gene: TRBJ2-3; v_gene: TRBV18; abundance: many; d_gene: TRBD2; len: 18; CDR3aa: CASSPTSGRFPSTDTQYF; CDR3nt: TGTGCCAGCTCACCGACTAGCGGTCGTTTTCCTAGCACAGATACGCAGTATTTT
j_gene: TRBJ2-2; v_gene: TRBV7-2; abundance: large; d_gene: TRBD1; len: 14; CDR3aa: CASRGQGNTGELFF; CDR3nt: TGTGCCAGCAGGGGACAGGGGAACACCGGGGAGCTGTTTTTT
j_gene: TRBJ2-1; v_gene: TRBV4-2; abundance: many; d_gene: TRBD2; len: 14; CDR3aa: CASSQEEAGGEQFF; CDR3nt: TGTGCCAGCAGCCAAGAGGAGGCGGGGGGTGAGCAGTTCTTC
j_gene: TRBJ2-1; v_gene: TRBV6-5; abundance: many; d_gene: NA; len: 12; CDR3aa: CASSYSGYEQFF; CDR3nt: TGTGCCAGCAGTTACTCGGGATATGAGCAGTTCTTC